Below are 4 T cell receptor beta chains sequenced from a single sample in a study of naive and memory T cell subsets. An equimolar mix of two oligonucleotides served as the beta constant-region primer for TRBC1 and TRBC2. Ligated cDNA was amplified by four rounds of PCR with nested alpha and beta constant-region primers and SP2. MiXCR, applied by TCRdb to the UMI-ligation and nested PCR reads, yields one record per CDR3 protein. The sample consists of 17,000 or so distinct CDR3 sequences, just over 8.5% of them appearing once. The source material was central memory CD8+ T cells from blood. These receptors originate from a human donor in good health.

This clonotype showed up just a few times. For the CDR3, the DNA is TGTGCCAGCAGCCAATCTGGACAGGGTCCCACTGAAGCTTTCTTT. Protein sequence: CASSQSGQGPTEAFF. The chain has TRBV16 and TRBJ1-1, with 8 positions matching TRBD1. After removal of 0 bases from V and 4 bases from J, the junction contained 4 bases not matched to a gene. Per the germline V gene, CDR1 is KGHSY and CDR2 is FQNENV. This CDR3 comprises 15 residues. The variable domain in full, completed from reference TRBV16 and TRBJ1-1, reads GEEVAQTPKHLVRGEGQKAKLYCAPIKGHSYVFWYQQVLKNEFKFLISFQNENVFDETGMPKERFSAKCLPNSPCSLEIQATKLEDSAVYFCASSQSGQGPTEAFFGQGTRLTVV.

This clonotype was recorded at least ten times. This chain connects TRBV6-2 or TRBV6-3 to TRBJ2-6, with no clear D. Germline-derived CDR1 and CDR2 are MNHEY and SVGEGT. V lost 6 bases to trimming and J lost 0 bases, with 9 bases between them. This CDR3 spans 15 amino acids. CDR3 protein: CASSDTISGANVLTF. CDR3 nucleotide sequence: TGTGCCAGCAGCGATACGATCTCTGGGGCCAACGTCCTGACTTTC.

This clonotype has only a few counts. This chain connects TRBV29-1 to TRBJ2-7; TRBD1 agrees at 9 bases. Germline CDR1 is SQVTM and CDR2 is ANQGSEA. The CDR3 consists of 14 residues. The junction had 4 bases not matched to a gene; V was cut back by 0 bases and J by 4 bases. The CDR3 region has the DNA TGCAGCGTTGAAGAGGGGACAGGGAGGTACGAGCAGTACTTC. Translated: CSVEEGTGRYEQYF.

A few counts support this clonotype. The chain couples TRBV20-1 to TRBJ2-5; D might be TRBD1 or TRBD2, each matching 5 bases. Between the trimmed V and J ends, which lost 3 bases and 1 base, there was a span of 15 bases. Germline V gene sequence: CDR1 DFQATT, CDR2 SNEGSKA (reference sequence). The CDR3 is 15 residues long. The CDR3: CSARGLGVPQETQYF. The CDR3 DNA reads as TGCAGTGCTAGGGGTCTGGGGGTCCCCCAAGAGACCCAGTACTTC.